The 21 T cell receptor beta chains reported below all come from one sample, sequenced in a study of CD8 T cells in Susac syndrome (dated by TCRdb to the late 2010s). The library was generated by the immunoSEQ multiplex PCR assay. RNA was extracted using the RNeasy kit, and roughly 0.5 to 1 microgram was reverse transcribed with random hexamers. The public reads were run again by TCRdb, first through fastp at Q25 and then through MiXCR, and only productive beta chains were kept. Records with the same CDR3 protein are collapsed into one entry carrying the most frequent genes and DNA. The sample table shows about 170,000 distinct CDR3 sequences, and about 96% are seen once. In total, the top ten clones hold about 0.12% of the sample. Sequencing was done on a sample of CD4+ T cells from PBMCs. These receptors were collected from a human donor with Susac syndrome.

The chain combines TRBV6-1 with TRBJ1-1, with 7 bases fitting TRBD1. The CDR3 covers 16 residues. With V trimmed by 6 bases and J by 7 bases, 17 bases remained unmatched. Per the germline V gene, CDR1 is MNHNS and CDR2 is SASEGT. In DNA, the CDR3 is TGTGCCAGCAGCAATCGACAGGGAAAGACTTCGGGTGAAGCTTTCTTT. Residues: CASSNRQGKTSGEAFF.

In DNA form, the CDR3 reads TGTGCCACCAGCAGAGGGGACAGCCACAATGAGCAGTTCTTC. Its protein is CATSRGDSHNEQFF. This chain joins TRBV15 and TRBJ2-1; 7 positions agree with TRBD1. Per germline, CDR1 LNHNV and CDR2 YYDKDF (reference sequence). Trimming took 1 base from V and 5 from J; bases not matched to a gene: 2. This CDR3 comprises 14 residues.

The table lists this clonotype with a few counts. The chain uses TRBV6-6 and TRBJ2-7; no reliable D call. Germline V CDR1 and CDR2: MNHNY, SVGAGI (reference sequence). This CDR3 has 11 amino acids. V lost 8 bases, J lost 1 base, and 6 bases lay in between. The CDR3, as DNA: TGTGCCAGCTCGAGATCCTACGAGCAGTACTTC. It translates to CASSRSYEQYF.

The chain has TRBV24-1 and TRBJ2-5, with TRBD1 identical over 8 bases. Looked up from germline, CDR1 is KGHDR and CDR2 is SFDVKD. CDR3 length: 15 amino acids. V shed 6 bases, J shed 4 bases, and the junction held 9 bases outside the gene matches. The CDR3 loop is CATSQGALKGETQYF. CDR3 sequence (DNA): TGTGCCACCAGTCAGGGGGCGCTGAAAGGAGAGACCCAGTACTTC.

This sequence joins TRBV29-1 and TRBJ2-1, with TRBD2 matching over 12 bases. J lost 6 bases, V lost 3 bases, and 18 bases had no gene match. Germline assignment: CDR1 SQVTM and CDR2 ANQGSEA. The CDR3 spans 19 residues. CDR3 DNA: TGCAGCGTTGACCCACGACTGCCTAGCGGGGGGGCCTACGGCAATGAGCAGTTCTTC. Its translation: CSVDPRLPSGGAYGNEQFF.

This chain uses TRBV2 with TRBJ1-2; the match to TRBD1 covers 8 bases. The CDR3 loop spans 13 amino acids. Germline V gives CDR1 SNHLY, CDR2 FYNNEI. The ends lost 5 bases at V and 3 bases at J; junction bases unmatched: 2. CDR3 coding DNA: TGTGCCAGCAGTCCGGGACAGGACTATGGCTACACCTTC. Its protein is CASSPGQDYGYTF.

In its sample, this clonotype was seen once. The rearrangement joins TRBV29-1 to TRBJ2-1; D possibly corresponds to TRBD2 (5 bases). CDR1 and CDR2 from the germline V gene are SQVTM and ANQGSEA. The CDR3 runs 12 residues. Trimming removed 5 bases at V and 9 bases at J, with 14 bases between. CDR3 region: CSVFRLSSEQFF. CDR3 sequence (DNA): TGCAGCGTTTTCCGACTATCGAGTGAGCAGTTCTTC.

The chain combines TRBV7-3 with TRBJ2-3; tentatively, D is TRBD1 (6 bases). Germline V gene lookup returns CDR1 SGHTA and CDR2 FQGTGA. This CDR3 comprises 15 residues. The V end lost 0 bases, the J end lost 2 bases, and 9 bases lay between the germline ends. The CDR3 sequence is CASSLTLGATDTQYF. The CDR3 DNA sequence: TGTGCCAGCAGCTTAACGTTGGGGGCCACAGATACGCAGTATTTT.

This chain joins TRBV29-1 and TRBJ2-3; 11 nucleotides agree with TRBD2. The CDR3 spans 14 residues. V lost 6 bases, J lost 6 bases, and 8 bases stayed unmatched. Germline lookup yields CDR1 SQVTM and CDR2 ANQGSEA. The CDR3 spells CSVSVAGGGDTQYF. CDR3 sequence (DNA): TGCAGCGTCAGCGTAGCGGGGGGGGGTGATACGCAGTATTTT.

This chain uses TRBV5-1 with TRBJ1-1; D not certain. This CDR3 region has 13 residues. Trimming removed 4 bases at V and 1 base at J, with 8 bases between. CDR1 is SGHRS, CDR2 YFSETQ, per germline. CDR3 DNA sequence: TGCGCCAGCAGCACCGAGAGGAACACTGAAGCTTTCTTT. It translates to CASSTERNTEAFF.

The chain recombines TRBV7-2 with TRBJ2-1, with a weak D call TRBD1 (6 bases). Trimming shortened V by 6 bases and J by 7 bases, and 16 bases separated the two germline ends. The CDR3 covers 14 residues. Germline-derived CDR1 and CDR2 are SGHTA and FQGNSA. The CDR3 loop is CASRIGQGSNEQFF. The CDR3 DNA is TGTGCCAGCAGGATAGGGCAGGGGTCGAATGAGCAGTTCTTC. Full variable domain (rest looked up from reference TRBV7-2 and TRBJ2-1): GAGVSQSPSNKVTEKGKDVELRCDPISGHTALYWYRQSLGQGLEFLIYFQGNSAPDKSGLPSDRFSAERTGGSVSTLTIQRTQQEDSAVYLCASRIGQGSNEQFFGPGTRLTVL.

This rearrangement joins TRBV29-1 to TRBJ1-1; a weak D match, TRBD1 (5 bases). The CDR3 runs 14 residues. Trimming pared 3 bases from V and 10 bases from J, leaving 21 bases between. CDR1 SQVTM and CDR2 ANQGSEA come from the germline V gene. In nucleotides, the CDR3 is TGCAGCGTTGATGTCGGGGCCCCTAACTTTGGAGCTTTCTTT. The encoded protein is CSVDVGAPNFGAFF.

This clonotype was detected only a few times. This chain links TRBV11-2 with TRBJ2-3; possible D gene TRBD2, 7 bases. Per the germline V gene, CDR1 is SGHAT and CDR2 is FQNNGV. The V end lost 5 bases, the J end lost 1 base, and 13 bases lay between the germline ends. CDR3 length: 15 residues. DNA of the CDR3: TGTGCCAGCAGCGAGGGGGGGCTCCGCACAGATACGCAGTATTTT. It encodes CASSEGGLRTDTQYF.

V gene TRBV20-1 combines with J gene TRBJ1-1, with TRBD1 as a possible D gene (5 bases). CDR3 length: 16 amino acids. Germline loops: CDR1 DFQATT, CDR2 SNEGSKA (reference sequence). Between the trimmed V and J ends, which lost 1 base and 0 bases, there was a span of 15 bases. The CDR3 here is CSARVRGMSMNTEAFF. The CDR3, as DNA: TGCAGTGCTAGAGTCCGGGGGATGTCGATGAACACTGAAGCTTTCTTT.

CDR3 sequence reads: CASRTTQETQYF. The CDR3, as DNA: TGTGCCAGCAGGACTACCCAGGAGACCCAGTACTTC. V gene TRBV7-9 combines with J gene TRBJ2-5, with a tentative D call TRBD2 (5 bases). CDR1 and CDR2 (germline): SEHNR, FQNEAQ (reference sequence). This CDR3 has 12 amino acids. The V gene lost 6 bases and the J gene lost 5 bases, with 10 bases spanning the gap. Looking up the rest from reference TRBV7-9 and TRBJ2-5 gives the full variable domain: DTGVSQNPRHKITKRGQNVTFRCDPISEHNRLYWYRQTLGQGPEFLTYFQNEAQLEKSRLLSDRFSAERPKGSFSTLEIQRTEQGDSAMYLCASRTTQETQYFGPGTRLLVL.

The gene calls are TRBV12-3 or TRBV12-4 and TRBJ1-1; TRBD1 is a possible D gene (6 bases). Trimming took 6 bases from V and 6 from J, leaving 14 bases between them. The CDR3 length is 13 residues. CDR3 DNA sequence: TGTGCCAGCAGCTTAATACAGGGCGCTGAAGCTTTCTTT. It translates to CASSLIQGAEAFF.

This clonotype was observed a few times. V usage is TRBV12-3 or TRBV12-4 and J usage is TRBJ1-5; D unresolved. CDR3 length equals 13 residues. V shed 5 bases and J shed 5 bases, with 10 bases lying between them. CDR3 amino acids: CASSPLRDQPQHF. The CDR3 DNA follows: TGTGCCAGCAGTCCCCTGAGAGATCAGCCCCAGCATTTT.

The chain has TRBV28 and TRBJ2-1; 7 bases fit TRBD2. The germline V gene encodes CDR1 MDHEN and CDR2 SYDVKM. V shed 3 bases, J shed 9 bases, and the junction held 14 bases outside the gene matches. The CDR3 totals 16 residues. CDR3 sequence: CASSLSPGGTTGEQFF. The CDR3, as DNA: TGTGCCAGCAGTTTGTCCCCCGGAGGGACTACGGGTGAGCAGTTCTTC.

The J gene is TRBJ2-7, the V gene TRBV27; no firm D call. Germline V CDR1 and CDR2: MNHEY, SMNVEV (reference sequence). V was cut by 3 bases and J by 6 bases, with 9 bases left in between. This CDR3 spans 12 amino acids. CDR3 nucleotide sequence: TGTGCCAGCAGTTTGTCATATTGCGAGCAGTACGTC. As protein: CASSLSYCEQYV.

Only a few counts were recorded for this clonotype. V and J are TRBV2 and TRBJ2-7; D not resolved. With 1 base removed from V and 0 bases from J, the gap between germline ends came to 7 bases. This CDR3 is 14 amino acids long. Germline values: CDR1 SNHLY, CDR2 FYNNEI. CDR3 bases: TGTGCCAGCAGTGAAGGACTGGCCTCCTACGAGCAGTACTTC. Encoded protein: CASSEGLASYEQYF.

V gene TRBV18 combines with J gene TRBJ2-7, with TRBD1 identical over 7 bases. Germline V CDR1 and CDR2: KGHSH, LQKENI. There are 14 residues in the CDR3. The trim removed 3 bases at V and 3 bases at J, leaving 5 bases unmatched. CDR3: CASSPLQGIYEQYF. The CDR3 DNA reads as TGTGCCAGCTCACCCCTACAGGGGATCTACGAGCAGTACTTC.